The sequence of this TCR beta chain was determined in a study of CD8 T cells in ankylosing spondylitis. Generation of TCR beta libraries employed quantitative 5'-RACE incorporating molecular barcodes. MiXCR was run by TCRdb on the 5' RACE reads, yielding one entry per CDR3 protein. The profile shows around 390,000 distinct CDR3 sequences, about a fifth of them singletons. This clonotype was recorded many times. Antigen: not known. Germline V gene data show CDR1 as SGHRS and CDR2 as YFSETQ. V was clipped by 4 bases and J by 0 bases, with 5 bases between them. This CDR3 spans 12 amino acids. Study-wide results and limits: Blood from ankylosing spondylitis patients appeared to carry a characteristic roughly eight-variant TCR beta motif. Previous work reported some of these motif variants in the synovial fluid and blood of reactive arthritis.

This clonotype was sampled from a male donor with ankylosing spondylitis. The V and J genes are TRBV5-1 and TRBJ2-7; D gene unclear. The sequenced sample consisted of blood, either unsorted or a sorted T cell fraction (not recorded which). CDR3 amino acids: CASSLTSYEQYF. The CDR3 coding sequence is TGCGCCAGCAGCCTAACCTCCTACGAGCAGTACTTC.